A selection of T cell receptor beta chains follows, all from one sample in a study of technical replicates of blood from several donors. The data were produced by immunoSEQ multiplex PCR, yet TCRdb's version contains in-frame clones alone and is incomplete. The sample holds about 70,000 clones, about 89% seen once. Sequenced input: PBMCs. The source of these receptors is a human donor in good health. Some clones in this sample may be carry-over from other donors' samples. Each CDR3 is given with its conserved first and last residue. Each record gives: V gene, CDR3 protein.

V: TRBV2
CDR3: CASITGTGVGYGYTF

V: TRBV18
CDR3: CASSPPGMGSYEQYF

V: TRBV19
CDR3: CASSGLGTLDTEQFF

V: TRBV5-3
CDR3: CARSPRADRTSYEQYF

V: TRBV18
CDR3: CASSPLFGRTNYNEQFF

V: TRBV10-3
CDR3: CAISESTGRRETQYF

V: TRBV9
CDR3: CASSAGTSGRTEQYF

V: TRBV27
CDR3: CASNRAGAGGYEQYF

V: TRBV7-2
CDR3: CASSLEVRGTEAFF

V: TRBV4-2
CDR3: CASSQTPTGDQPQHF

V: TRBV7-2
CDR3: CASSSNYLYGYTF

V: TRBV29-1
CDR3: CSGDRPETPIYEQYF

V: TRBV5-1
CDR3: CASSGGAVYGYTF

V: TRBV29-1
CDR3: CSAMTGGTAGELFF

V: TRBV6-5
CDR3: CASVKPGTGELFF

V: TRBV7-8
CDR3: CASSLVSSGGDTQYF

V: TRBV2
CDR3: CASKTSGGGDTQYF

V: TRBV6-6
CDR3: CASSNRDRETQYF

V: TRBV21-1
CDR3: CASSTWGQGARWTEAFF

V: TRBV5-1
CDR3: CASSLEQGYEQYF

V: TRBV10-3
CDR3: CAISEGAGWATNEKLFF

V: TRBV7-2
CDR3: CASSPDRVNQPQHF

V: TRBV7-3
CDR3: CASSSRGTGELFF

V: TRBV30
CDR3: CAWSVETGITDTQYF

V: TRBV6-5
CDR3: CASSRPDRGFNEQFF

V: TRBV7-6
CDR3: CASSLGVAESSYNEQFF